The rows below give T cell receptor beta chains drawn from one sample of a study of blood T cell repertoires in COVID-19. Only in-frame clones appear in the TCRdb table, and some are missing; sequencing was by immunoSEQ multiplex PCR. This table has about 330,000 clones, around 87% appearing once. The sample taken for sequencing was PBMCs or T cells enriched from blood (not recorded which). These receptors were taken from a woman in her twenties or thirties who had recovered from COVID-19. The CDR3 runs from the conserved cysteine through the conserved F or W. A D gene is named only where the DNA matches it firmly. For some rows the clone size is stated as once, few or many, or as a class when expanded; others skip it.

TRBD1,.,TRBV28,TRBJ1-5,TGTGCCAGCAACCCCTCGGGACAGGGAGAAGGTCAGCCCCAGCATTTT,CASNPSGQGEGQPQHF
TRBD2,.,TRBV5-1,TRBJ2-5,TGCGCCAGCAGCCAATCCCTAGCGGGGGAGGTTCGGTACCAAGAGACCCAGTACTTC,CASSQSLAGEVRYQETQYF
.,.,TRBV6-5,TRBJ2-2,TGTGCCAGCAGCAGGGTACAAGAGAACACCGGGGAGCTGTTTTTT,CASSRVQENTGELFF
.,.,TRBV5-6,TRBJ1-5,TGTGCCAGCAGCTTGGCAGGCGGGGCCCTGGAGGGGCCCCAGCATTTT,CASSLAGGALEGPQHF
TRBD1,.,TRBV10-3,TRBJ2-7,TGTGCCATCAGTGAACCTTGGACAGGGAAGAACGAGCAGTACTTC,CAISEPWTGKNEQYF
.,.,TRBV9,TRBJ1-2,TGTGCCAGCAGCACTTACGACACCTATGGCTACACCTTC,CASSTYDTYGYTF
.,.,TRBV30,TRBJ1-1,TGTGCCTGGAGTGTAGGGGTTAACGCTGAAGCTTTCTTT,CAWSVGVNAEAFF
.,once,TRBV10-3,TRBJ2-7,TGTGCCATCAGTGACAGGGGTGCATCCTACGAGCAGTACTTC,CAISDRGASYEQYF
.,once,TRBV13,TRBJ2-3,TGTGCCAGCAGCTCCCGGTCGGGCGGGACTAGCACAGATACGCAGTATTTT,CASSSRSGGTSTDTQYF
TRBD1,.,TRBV2,TRBJ1-2,TGTGCCAGCAGGGGGACAGGGAATTCCTATGGCTACACCTTC,CASRGTGNSYGYTF
.,.,TRBV21-1,TRBJ1-2,TGTGCCGGCAAGGTGGACACGGGCTACACCTTC,CAGKVDTGYTF
TRBD1,.,TRBV4-3,TRBJ1-2,TGCGCCAGCAGCCAGTTTGGACAGGGAGGCGGCTACACCTTC,CASSQFGQGGGYTF
TRBD2,few,TRBV5-5,TRBJ2-2,TGTGCCAGCAGCTGGAGCGGGGGGGCCCCCGGGGAGCTGTTTTTT,CASSWSGGAPGELFF
.,.,TRBV30,TRBJ1-4,TGTGCCTGGAGTAGACAGGTGAATGAAAAACTGTTTTTT,CAWSRQVNEKLFF
TRBD1,.,TRBV10-3,TRBJ1-6,TGTGCCATCAGTGACGGACAGGGAGCCAATTCACCCCTCCACTTT,CAISDGQGANSPLHF
.,.,TRBV11-2,TRBJ1-1,TGTGCCAGCAGCGGTAACAGGGCGGTGGTAGCTTTCTTT,CASSGNRAVVAFF
TRBD1,.,TRBV2,TRBJ1-2,TGTGCCAGCAATTTCGGGACAGGGGGTGGCTACACCTTC,CASNFGTGGGYTF
TRBD1,.,TRBV18,TRBJ1-2,TGTGCCAGCTCACCCTCCGGACAGGGACGCTTGGATGGCTACACCTTC,CASSPSGQGRLDGYTF
.,.,TRBV27,TRBJ1-2,TGTGCCAGCAGTTTACCAGGGAACTATGGCTACACCTTC,CASSLPGNYGYTF
TRBD2,.,TRBV3-1/TRBV3-2,TRBJ2-3,TGTGCCAGCAGCCAGACGGGACTAACTAGCACAGATACGCAGTATTTT,CASSQTGLTSTDTQYF